A single sample is the source of the 29 T cell receptor beta chains below, sequenced in a study of cytomegalovirus exposure and HLA in healthy donors. 13 Jbeta primers and 60 Vbeta primers were used for the PCR. Libraries were prepared by immunoSEQ multiplex PCR; TCRdb keeps only in-frame clonotypes and omits some of them. The sample consists of approximately 74,000 clones, about 71% of them appearing once. Sequences were obtained from PBMCs. The receptors stem from a middle-aged woman in good health and CMV-seronegative.

This chain links TRBV2 with TRBJ2-7, with D possibly TRBD2 on 6 matching bases. The germline CDR1 and CDR2 sequences are SNHLY and FYNNEI. This CDR3 has 14 amino acids. Trimming stripped 10 bases from V and 0 bases from J, with 16 bases between. The CDR3 spells CAKGSSSDSYEQYF. As DNA, the CDR3 is TGTGCCAAAGGGTCCTCTAGCGACTCCTACGAGCAGTACTTC. Based on the CDR3 plus reference TRBV2 and TRBJ2-7, the full variable domain is EPEVTQTPSHQVTQMGQEVILRCVPISNHLYFYWYRQILGQKVEFLVSFYNNEISEKSEIFDDQFSVERPDGSNFTLKIRSTKLEDSAMYFCAKGSSSDSYEQYFGPGTRLTVT.

This clone was seen more than once but under ten times. This chain links TRBV11-3 with TRBJ2-1; the match to TRBD2 covers 7 bases. V was pared by 5 bases and J by 4 bases, with 8 bases of the junction left unmatched. The CDR3 is 15 amino acids. Per the germline V gene, CDR1 is SGHNT and CDR2 is YENEEA. CDR3 sequence (DNA): TGTGCCAGCAGCCTCCGGAGCGGGAATTACAATGAGCAGTTCTTC. Translated: CASSLRSGNYNEQFF.

The gene calls are TRBV2 and TRBJ1-2; a possible D gene is TRBD1 (5 bases). Trimming cost V 2 bases and J 6 bases, with 16 bases left between them. This CDR3 is built from 15 residues. In germline, CDR1 is SNHLY, CDR2 FYNNEI. DNA for the CDR3: TGTGCCAGCAGTGAACTGTTTCGGGGGGGAAATGGCTACACCTTC. Its protein product is CASSELFRGGNGYTF.

The V call is TRBV9, the J call TRBJ2-2; TRBD2 might be the D (6 bases). V lost 3 bases, J lost 2 bases, and 20 bases lay in between. The CDR3 consists of 18 residues. Germline V CDR1 and CDR2: SGDLS, YYNGEE. CDR3 sequence: CASSAGIGGSGNTGELFF. CDR3 DNA: TGTGCCAGCAGCGCGGGGATCGGGGGTAGCGGTAACACCGGGGAGCTGTTTTTT.

The V call is TRBV30, the J call TRBJ2-1, with D maybe TRBD2 (7 bases). The germline V gene has CDR1 GTSNPN and CDR2 SVGIG (reference sequence). Trimming removed 4 bases from V and 3 bases from J, with 19 bases in between. The CDR3 is made up of 16 amino acids. The CDR3 is CAWNGGGLFIYNEQFF. CDR3 sequence (DNA): TGTGCCTGGAATGGGGGGGGGCTTTTCATCTACAATGAGCAGTTCTTC.

The chain uses TRBV19 and TRBJ1-4, with a weak D call TRBD1 (6 bases). V was cut by 5 bases and J by 2 bases, with 21 bases left in between. CDR3 length equals 18 residues. Germline V gene lookup returns CDR1 LNHDA and CDR2 SQIVND (reference sequence). For the CDR3, the DNA is TGTGCCAGTAGTGCGAATCGGGACACCGCTTGGACTAATGAAAAACTGTTTTTT. Amino acids: CASSANRDTAWTNEKLFF.

This chain connects TRBV14 to TRBJ2-5; 8 bases fit TRBD1. The CDR3 totals 15 residues. Germline V lookup: CDR1 SGHDN, CDR2 FVKESK. The V gene end was trimmed by 2 bases and the J gene end by 1 base; junction bases not matched to a gene: 3. The CDR3: CASSQLTGGQETQYF. In DNA form, the CDR3 reads TGTGCCAGCAGCCAACTTACAGGGGGCCAAGAGACCCAGTACTTC.

The J gene is TRBJ2-7, the V gene TRBV27, with unresolved D. This CDR3 has 16 amino acids. V was pared by 2 bases and J by 3 bases, with 17 bases between. The germline gives CDR1 MNHEY, CDR2 SMNVEV (reference sequence). The CDR3 nucleotides are TGTGCCAGCAGTTTAGACTCACCTATAGACGGCTACGAGCAGTACTTC. It specifies CASSLDSPIDGYEQYF.

The chain employs TRBV27 and TRBJ2-3, with 9 bases identical to TRBD2. The CDR3 length is 15 residues. V dropped 1 base and J dropped 5; count of bases not matched to a gene: 4. Per germline, CDR1 MNHEY and CDR2 SMNVEV (reference sequence). CDR3 amino acids: CASSLWREGGDTQYF. The DNA for the CDR3 is TGTGCCAGCAGTTTATGGCGGGAGGGGGGAGATACGCAGTATTTT.

This chain uses TRBV5-1 with TRBJ2-1, with D possibly being TRBD2 (6 bases). Trimming left V 4 bases short and J 2 bases short, with 13 bases between. The CDR3 is 15 amino acids. CDR1 is SGHRS and CDR2 is YFSETQ in the germline V gene. As DNA, the CDR3 is TGCGCCAGCAGCCCCGTTGGAGGGACCTACAATGAGCAGTTCTTC. Translating gives CASSPVGGTYNEQFF.

A note on this clone: This CDR3 is also generated by other DNA sequences in the sample. This chain connects TRBV28 to TRBJ1-3; possibly TRBD1 for D (5 bases). Trimming shortened V by 6 bases and J by 0 bases, and 15 bases separated the two germline ends. Looked up from germline, CDR1 is MDHEN and CDR2 is SYDVKM. The CDR3 contains 16 residues. As DNA, the CDR3 is TGTGCCAGCAGCCGAAGACAGTTCCGCTCTGGAAACACCATATATTTT. Translation gives CASSRRQFRSGNTIYF.

The V call is TRBV28, the J call TRBJ2-7; 15 bases are a match to TRBD2. The CDR3 totals 19 residues. The V gene's germline CDR1 is MDHEN and CDR2 SYDVKM. V lost 6 bases to trimming and J lost 2 bases; unmatched junction nucleotides: 14. CDR3 nucleotides: TGTGCCAGCAGGCGAATGGGACTAGCGGGAGGTCCTGGGGCCTACGAGCAGTACTTC. Its protein product is CASRRMGLAGGPGAYEQYF. The full variable domain, its missing parts supplied by reference TRBV28 and TRBJ2-7, is DVKVTQSSRYLVKRTGEKVFLECVQDMDHENMFWYRQDPGLGLRLIYFSYDVKMKEKGDIPEGYSVSREKKERFSLILESASTNQTSMYLCASRRMGLAGGPGAYEQYFGPGTRLTVT.

V usage is TRBV18 and J usage is TRBJ1-2, with D perhaps matching TRBD1 (6 bases). Between the trimmed V and J ends, which lost 1 base and 3 bases, there was a span of 9 bases. CDR3 length equals 14 residues. Germline V gives CDR1 KGHSH, CDR2 LQKENI. CDR3 region: CASSPRQEDYGYTF. The CDR3 DNA reads TGTGCCAGCTCACCACGACAGGAGGACTATGGCTACACCTTC.

The sample holds a few counts of this clone. This chain links TRBV18 with TRBJ1-4; no definite D call. In germline, CDR1 is KGHSH, CDR2 LQKENI. There are 14 residues in the CDR3. V lost 0 bases, J lost 7 bases, and 9 bases lay in between. CDR3 residues: CASSPPQVPEKLFF. In DNA form, the CDR3 reads TGTGCCAGCTCACCACCCCAGGTTCCTGAAAAACTGTTTTTT. Filled out from reference TRBV18 and TRBJ1-4, the complete variable domain reads NAGVMQNPRHLVRRRGQEARLRCSPMKGHSHVYWYRQLPEEGLKFMVYLQKENIIDESGMPKERFSAEFPKEGPSILRIQQVVRGDSAAYFCASSPPQVPEKLFFGSGTQLSVL.

This chain links TRBV6-1 with TRBJ2-3, with 10 bases matching TRBD1. Per germline, CDR1 MNHNS and CDR2 SASEGT. With 7 bases clipped from V and 4 bases from J, the junction kept 8 bases outside the gene matches. CDR3 length: 15 residues. The CDR3 loop reads CASNLDRGPSDTQYF. The CDR3 nucleotides are TGTGCCAGCAATCTAGACAGGGGGCCTTCAGATACGCAGTATTTT.

As for this clone: At one end, the junction sequence differs from germline, possibly due to a read error. The chain combines TRBV5-1 with TRBJ2-5; D remains unclear. The CDR3 runs to 13 residues. The germline V gene encodes CDR1 SGHRS and CDR2 YFSETQ. CDR3 sequence (DNA): TGCGTCAGCAGCTTGTTCCCTTCGGAGACCCAGTACTTC. Its translation: CVSSLFPSETQYF.

Turning to this clone: A read error may produce the germline difference seen at one junction end. The CDR3 reads CAGSSAGMNTEAFF. In DNA, the CDR3 is TGTGCCGGCAGTTCCGCAGGGATGAACACTGAAGCTTTCTTT. The chain uses TRBV28 and TRBJ1-1, with a weak D call TRBD1 (5 bases). The germline V gene has CDR1 MDHEN and CDR2 SYDVKM. The CDR3 extends over 14 amino acids.

This clone was detected only once. The rearrangement uses TRBV27 and TRBJ2-3, with TRBD2 as a possible D gene (5 bases). V shed 5 bases and J shed 1 base, with 13 bases lying between them. Germline values: CDR1 MNHEY, CDR2 SMNVEV (reference sequence). The CDR3 spans 15 residues. Here the CDR3 reads CASSPRGSGTDTQYF. DNA for the CDR3: TGTGCCAGCAGTCCCCGGGGTAGCGGCACAGATACGCAGTATTTT.

This rearrangement joins TRBV14 to TRBJ2-1; 12 bases are shared with TRBD2. Trimming took 6 bases from V and 5 from J; bases not matched to a gene: 5. The CDR3 covers 15 residues. CDR1 SGHDN and CDR2 FVKESK come from the germline V gene. The CDR3 nucleotides read TGTGCCAGCAGTCTAGCGGGGGGGAACAACAATGAGCAGTTCTTC. Its protein product is CASSLAGGNNNEQFF. Based on the CDR3 plus reference TRBV14 and TRBJ2-1, the full variable domain is EAGVTQFPSHSVIEKGQTVTLRCDPISGHDNLYWYRRVMGKEIKFLLHFVKESKQDESGMPNNRFLAERTGGTYSTLKVQPAELEDSGVYFCASSLAGGNNNEQFFGPGTRLTVL.

The V call is TRBV25-1, the J call TRBJ1-2; 8 bases fit TRBD1. The germline V gene has CDR1 MGHDK and CDR2 SYGVNS. V was clipped by 8 bases and J by 3 bases; unmatched bases: 5. This CDR3 has 13 amino acids. The CDR3 nucleotides are TGTGCCAGCTCCTGGACAGGGTACTATGGCTACACCTTC. Translation gives CASSWTGYYGYTF.

The chain joins TRBV13 to TRBJ2-7, with TRBD2 as a possible D gene (6 bases). The CDR3 runs 15 residues. CDR1 is PRHDT and CDR2 is FYEKMQ in the germline V gene (reference sequence). Trimming pared 5 bases from V and 0 bases from J, leaving 14 bases between. The CDR3 loop is CASSPGATSSYEQYF. In DNA, the CDR3 is TGTGCCAGCAGCCCGGGAGCCACTAGCTCCTACGAGCAGTACTTC.

The V call is TRBV2, the J call TRBJ1-4; D perhaps matches TRBD1 (6 bases). V was shortened by 4 bases and J by 0 bases, with 6 bases between the two germline ends. The CDR3 has 14 amino acids. Germline V gene data show CDR1 as SNHLY and CDR2 as FYNNEI. The CDR3 sequence: CASSGTATNEKLFF. DNA of the CDR3: TGTGCCAGCAGTGGGACAGCAACTAATGAAAAACTGTTTTTT.

The chain carries TRBV11-2 and TRBJ1-1, with a weak D call TRBD1 (6 bases). Germline loops: CDR1 SGHAT, CDR2 FQNNGV. CDR3 length: 17 amino acids. V lost 2 bases, J lost 0 bases, and 16 bases lay in between. This CDR3 is CASSLPRAQGMNTEAFF. Here the CDR3 DNA reads TGTGCCAGCAGCTTACCCCGGGCACAGGGAATGAACACTGAAGCTTTCTTT.

The J gene is TRBJ1-2, the V gene TRBV6-1, with a tentative D call TRBD1 (6 bases). CDR1 and CDR2 from the germline V gene are MNHNS and SASEGT. V lost 6 bases and J lost 2, with 16 bases in between. This CDR3 is 15 amino acids long. The CDR3 protein is CASRQGVGPNYGYTF. Written as DNA, the CDR3 is TGTGCCAGCAGACAGGGTGTTGGCCCAAACTATGGCTACACCTTC.

V is TRBV19 and J is TRBJ1-1; a weak D match, TRBD1 (6 bases). This CDR3 is 15 amino acids long. CDR1 is LNHDA, CDR2 SQIVND, per germline (reference sequence). Deletions cut 4 bases from V and 5 bases from J, with 17 bases between. The DNA of the CDR3 is TGTGCCAGTAGTAATGGGGGCCGCCCGAGTACTGAAGCTTTCTTT. Its translation: CASSNGGRPSTEAFF. The full variable domain, in which reference TRBV19 and TRBJ1-1 provide the parts outside the CDR3, is DGGITQSPKYLFRKEGQNVTLSCEQNLNHDAMYWYRQDPGQGLRLIYYSQIVNDFQKGDIAEGYSVSREKKESFPLTVTSAQKNPTAFYLCASSNGGRPSTEAFFGQGTRLTVV.

This clone was seen at least ten times. The V call is TRBV6-5, the J call TRBJ2-2, with 7 bases fitting TRBD2. CDR1 is MNHEY and CDR2 is SVGAGI in the germline V gene. Trimming cost V 6 bases and J 3 bases; bases outside gene matches: 7. This CDR3 contains 15 residues. The CDR3 reads CASRSERGHTGELFF. As DNA, the CDR3 is TGTGCCAGCAGGTCCGAGCGGGGACACACCGGGGAGCTGTTTTTT.

V gene TRBV28 combines with J gene TRBJ1-6, with 7 bases aligning to TRBD1. Germline CDR1 reads MDHEN; CDR2 reads SYDVKM. J was trimmed by 4 bases and V by 5 bases; bases with no gene match: 14. This CDR3 spans 18 amino acids. CDR3 sequence reads: CASSLRGQASAYNSPLHF. DNA of the CDR3: TGTGCCAGCAGTCTAAGGGGGCAGGCCTCCGCTTATAATTCACCCCTCCACTTT.

The table lists this clone with a few counts. V and J are TRBV4-3 and TRBJ2-6, with D uncertain. Trimming removed 1 base at V and 2 bases at J, with 9 bases between. CDR1 and CDR2 (germline): LGHNA, YSLEER. This CDR3 has 16 residues. CDR3 in DNA: TGCGCCAGCAGCCAAGTCTCAGGTACTGGGGCCAACGTCCTGACTTTC. It translates to CASSQVSGTGANVLTF.

The chain couples TRBV28 to TRBJ2-7, with a tentative D call TRBD1 (6 bases). V was clipped by 4 bases and J by 0 bases, with 10 bases between them. The CDR3 is made up of 14 amino acids. The germline gives CDR1 MDHEN, CDR2 SYDVKM. Here the CDR3 reads CASSSLGHSYEQYF. As DNA, the CDR3 is TGTGCCAGCAGTTCCCTGGGACACTCCTACGAGCAGTACTTC.